The 11 T cell receptor beta chains below were found in one sample sequenced in a study of cytomegalovirus exposure and HLA in healthy donors. The study ran its PCR with 60 Vbeta and 13 Jbeta primers. Assay used: immunoSEQ multiplex PCR; TCRdb lists only in-frame clones, some missing. The sample includes roughly 160,000 clones, just under 80% of them seen just once. The sequenced sample was PBMCs. These receptors came from a man aged 25-45 years in good health and CMV-seronegative.

The chain is built from TRBV11-2 and TRBJ1-1, with D possibly being TRBD1 (5 bases). Germline-derived CDR1 and CDR2 are SGHAT and FQNNGV. This CDR3 comprises 14 residues. Deletions cut 1 base from V and 3 bases from J, with 9 bases between. CDR3 protein: CASSLGGRDTEAFF. The CDR3 bases are TGTGCCAGCAGCTTAGGGGGCAGAGACACTGAAGCTTTCTTT. Full variable domain (rest looked up from reference TRBV11-2 and TRBJ1-1): EAGVAQSPRYKIIEKRQSVAFWCNPISGHATLYWYQQILGQGPKLLIQFQNNGVVDDSQLPKDRFSAERLKGVDSTLKIQPAKLEDSAVYLCASSLGGRDTEAFFGQGTRLTVV.

The chain employs TRBV9 and TRBJ2-3, with TRBD2 identical over 8 bases. The trim removed 0 bases at V and 1 base at J, leaving 4 bases unmatched. Germline V CDR1 and CDR2: SGDLS, YYNGEE. CDR3 length equals 16 residues. This CDR3 is CASSVAPTSGTDTQYF. The CDR3 coding sequence is TGTGCCAGCAGCGTAGCACCGACTAGCGGCACAGATACGCAGTATTTT.

This clone showed up just once. The rearrangement joins TRBV28 to TRBJ2-7; no firm D call. CDR1 and CDR2 from the germline V gene are MDHEN and SYDVKM. There are 14 residues in the CDR3. V lost 3 bases to trimming and J lost 4 bases, with 13 bases between them. The chain's CDR3 is CASSFSPSGYEQYF. CDR3 DNA: TGTGCCAGCAGTTTCTCACCCTCCGGTTACGAGCAGTACTTC. The variable domain in full, completed from reference TRBV28 and TRBJ2-7, reads DVKVTQSSRYLVKRTGEKVFLECVQDMDHENMFWYRQDPGLGLRLIYFSYDVKMKEKGDIPEGYSVSREKKERFSLILESASTNQTSMYLCASSFSPSGYEQYFGPGTRLTVT.

The CDR3 loop reads CASSYGDTQYF. CDR3 nucleotides: TGTGCCAGCAGCTACGGGGATACGCAGTATTTT. This chain uses TRBV7-6 with TRBJ2-3; D remains unclear. CDR3 length: 11 residues. CDR1 and CDR2 (germline): SGHVS, FNYEAQ. The V and J ends lost 4 bases and 6 bases respectively, with 5 bases between them.

This clone was seen just once. J is TRBJ1-1 and V is TRBV4-1; 11 bases agree with TRBD1. The germline V gene encodes CDR1 MGHRA and CDR2 YSYEKL. The CDR3 is made up of 16 amino acids. V lost 3 bases to trimming and J lost 5 bases; unmatched junction nucleotides: 8. CDR3 loop: CASSHARDRGGTEAFF. In nucleotides, the CDR3 is TGCGCCAGCAGCCATGCGAGGGACAGGGGGGGAACTGAAGCTTTCTTT.

This chain connects TRBV7-3 to TRBJ2-6, with D possibly matching TRBD1 (6 bases). Trimming shortened V by 3 bases and J by 4 bases, and 16 bases separated the two germline ends. The CDR3 runs to 17 residues. The germline V gene encodes CDR1 SGHTA and CDR2 FQGTGA. CDR3 residues: CASSFPPGAIGANVLTF. The CDR3 DNA follows: TGTGCCAGCAGCTTTCCACCAGGGGCGATCGGGGCCAACGTCCTGACTTTC.

The rearrangement joins TRBV27 to TRBJ2-5, with TRBD1 matching over 7 bases. Germline V CDR1 and CDR2: MNHEY, SMNVEV (reference sequence). Trimming took 4 bases from V and 5 from J; bases not matched to a gene: 4. The CDR3 totals 13 residues. The CDR3 DNA follows: TGTGCCAGCAGTTCGACAGGGTACGAGACCCAGTACTTC. Translating gives CASSSTGYETQYF.

The V call is TRBV19, the J call TRBJ1-5; TRBD1 is a possible D gene (6 bases). This CDR3 has 14 residues. The V gene's germline CDR1 is LNHDA and CDR2 SQIVND (reference sequence). Trimming stripped 1 base from V and 6 bases from J, with 10 bases between. CDR3 nucleotide sequence: TGTGCCAGTAGTATAGCACAGGGTAGTCAGCCCCAGCATTTT. Protein sequence: CASSIAQGSQPQHF.

This chain joins TRBV30 and TRBJ1-1; D might be TRBD1 (6 bases). The CDR3 has 13 residues. The germline gives CDR1 GTSNPN, CDR2 SVGIG (reference sequence). The germline V and J ends were trimmed by 0 bases and 5 bases, with 10 bases remaining between them. CDR3 nucleotide sequence: TGTGCCTGGAGTGTACAGGGATGGACTGAAGCTTTCTTT. It is translated as CAWSVQGWTEAFF.

The chain recombines TRBV28 with TRBJ1-5; no reliable D call. Deletions cut 1 base from V and 7 bases from J, with 8 bases between. From germline, CDR1 is MDHEN and CDR2 SYDVKM. CDR3 length: 13 amino acids. The CDR3 DNA is TGTGCCAGCAGTTTATTGGGAGTCCAGCCCCAGCATTTT. This translates into CASSLLGVQPQHF.

V and J are TRBV6-4 and TRBJ2-3, with 8 bases aligning to TRBD2. Trimming at V came to 5 bases and at J to 1 base, leaving 2 bases not matched to a gene. This CDR3 spans 14 amino acids. From germline, CDR1 is MRHNA and CDR2 SNTAGT. The DNA of the CDR3 is TGTGCCAGCAGTAGGGGACTAGGCACAGATACGCAGTATTTT. The encoded protein is CASSRGLGTDTQYF.